Below are 22 T cell receptor beta chains sequenced from a single sample in a study of regulatory T cells in long-lasting Graves disease (dated by TCRdb to about 2021). Library preparation employed multiplex PCR. Sequencing relied on an Illumina HiSeq 4000. CDR3 regions were amplified by Arm-PCR with iRepertoire HTBI primers to construct TCR beta libraries. Using fastp trimming at Q25 and MiXCR clonotype assembly, TCRdb reanalyzed the public sequencing data and kept in-frame beta chains. Identical CDR3 proteins give one entry, which carries the most common genes and DNA. The sample table records 530,000 or so distinct CDR3 sequences; 16% of these occur just once. Jointly, the top ten make up 12% of the sample. Read against the paper, the sample's time point label means: newly diagnosed GD, antithyroid drugs for less than 3 months. For both TCR sequencing and RNA sequencing, RNA was extracted from PBMCs using TRIzol.

The same data also went into a second study, on T cells in Graves' hyperthyroidism and ophthalmopathy.

The sample in question was peripheral blood mononuclear cells (PBMCs), obtained at new diagnosis, from a patient treated with antithyroid drugs. The origin of the receptors is a man aged 18 to 35 with Graves disease. Donor details come from another sample of the same person, matched by shared clones.

The gene calls are TRBV28 and TRBJ2-2; TRBD2 agrees at 15 bases. Germline lookup yields CDR1 MDHEN and CDR2 SYDVKM. V was pared by 5 bases and J by 3 bases, with 4 bases of the junction left unmatched. The CDR3 contains 17 residues. The CDR3 is CASSAGLAGGDTGELFF. Here the CDR3 DNA reads TGTGCCAGCAGTGCGGGACTAGCGGGAGGAGACACCGGGGAGCTGTTTTTT.

The chain joins TRBV7-9 to TRBJ2-7; the D is unclear. Germline assignment: CDR1 SEHNR and CDR2 FQNEAQ (reference sequence). V was shortened by 3 bases and J by 4 bases, with 10 bases between the two germline ends. The CDR3 runs to 13 residues. In DNA form, the CDR3 reads TGTGCCAGCAGCTTGGGCCAACGGTACGAGCAGTACTTC. Encoded protein: CASSLGQRYEQYF. The whole variable domain, remainder taken from reference TRBV7-9 and TRBJ2-7, is DTGVSQNPRHKITKRGQNVTFRCDPISEHNRLYWYRQTLGQGPEFLTYFQNEAQLEKSRLLSDRFSAERPKGSFSTLEIQRTEQGDSAMYLCASSLGQRYEQYFGPGTRLTVT.

The sample holds many counts of this clonotype. The gene calls are TRBV20-1 and TRBJ2-3; 9 nucleotides match TRBD2. Germline-derived CDR1 and CDR2 are DFQATT and SNEGSKA (reference sequence). V lost 3 bases to trimming and J lost 0 bases; unmatched junction nucleotides: 7. The CDR3 runs to 16 residues. Here the CDR3 reads CSASGAGGYSTDTQYF. The CDR3 DNA is TGCAGTGCTAGTGGAGCGGGAGGATATAGCACAGATACGCAGTATTTT.

Many counts were recorded for this clonotype. This chain uses TRBV7-3 with TRBJ2-7; 12 bases line up with TRBD2. This CDR3 is 17 amino acids long. CDR1 and CDR2 from the germline V gene are SGHTA and FQGTGA. The V segment lost 4 bases and the J segment 7 bases; nucleotides outside the gene matches: 14. This CDR3 reads CASSSRDRTSGNQEQYF. For the CDR3, the DNA is TGTGCCAGCAGCTCCCGAGACCGGACTAGCGGGAATCAAGAGCAGTACTTC.

This clonotype occurred many times. The conserved phenylalanine or tryptophan normally closing the CDR3 is absent here, so this likely arose from a read error. The DNA is left out, because the CDR3 cannot be placed on it with certainty; the CDR3 is given as TCRdb lists it. The gene calls are TRBV3-1 and TRBJ1-1; TRBD1, the table's D call, lacks a check against the DNA. CDR1 is LGHDT and CDR2 is YNNKEL in the germline V gene (reference sequence). The CDR3 contains 14 residues when both ends are counted. CDR3 residues: CASSLKGQGALKRV.

The CDR3 loop reads CSAGGLAGARSYEQYF. The CDR3 nucleotides read TGCAGTGCTGGAGGACTAGCGGGAGCCCGCTCCTACGAGCAGTACTTC. The chain joins TRBV20-1 to TRBJ2-7, with 13 bases matching TRBD2. CDR3 length: 16 amino acids. Trimming removed 5 bases from V and 0 bases from J; junction bases left unmatched: 7. Per germline, CDR1 DFQATT and CDR2 SNEGSKA (reference sequence).

The sample holds a few counts of this clonotype. As DNA, the CDR3 is TGTGCCAGCAGTCCCGTCGCAGGGGGCGAAGGGGGCTATAATTCACCCCTCCACTTT. Translation gives CASSPVAGGEGGYNSPLHF. The chain links TRBV28 to TRBJ1-6; 8 bases line up with TRBD1. The CDR3 has 19 amino acids. The germline CDR1 and CDR2 sequences are MDHEN and SYDVKM. V trimming: 5 bases; J trimming: 3 bases; junction bases outside the gene matches: 15.

The chain uses TRBV12-3 or TRBV12-4 and TRBJ1-2, with D perhaps TRBD1 (6 bases). V was cut by 6 bases and J by 5 bases, with 13 bases left in between. The CDR3 runs 13 residues. Here the CDR3 DNA reads TGTGCCAGCAGCCAGGGGCTTCGGTATGGCTACACCTTC. Translated: CASSQGLRYGYTF.

V is TRBV2 and J is TRBJ2-4; tentatively, D is TRBD2 (6 bases). V was shortened by 7 bases and J by 7 bases, with 20 bases between the two germline ends. Germline CDR1 SNHLY, CDR2 FYNNEI. This CDR3 contains 15 residues. The CDR3 protein is CASTSLGGILNIQYF. The CDR3 nucleotides are TGTGCCAGCACCTCACTGGGGGGTATATTGAACATTCAGTACTTC.

Many counts were recorded for this clonotype. The chain has TRBV12-3 or TRBV12-4 and TRBJ1-5, with D maybe TRBD1 (5 bases). The V gene lost 6 bases and the J gene lost 2 bases, with 20 bases spanning the gap. The CDR3 extends over 17 amino acids. This CDR3 is CASSPGRSAGRNQPQHF. As DNA, the CDR3 is TGTGCCAGCAGCCCTGGGCGGTCGGCAGGGCGCAATCAGCCCCAGCATTTT.

The chain has TRBV4-1 and TRBJ1-4, with D unresolved. Germline CDR1 is MGHRA and CDR2 is YSYEKL. The CDR3 runs to 15 residues. The V gene lost 4 bases and the J gene lost 8 bases, with 17 bases spanning the gap. CDR3 sequence reads: CASSPGQPQTEKLFF. The CDR3, as DNA: TGCGCCAGCAGCCCGGGCCAACCGCAAACCGAAAAACTGTTTTTT.

This clonotype came up a few times. The chain links TRBV7-9 to TRBJ2-2; D uncertain. The CDR3 has 13 residues. V was clipped by 5 bases and J by 7 bases, with 11 bases between them. Germline CDR1 reads SEHNR; CDR2 reads FQNEAQ (reference sequence). The CDR3 coding sequence is TGTGCCAGCAGCGTTGGATCTGACGGGGAGCTGTTTTTT. It is translated as CASSVGSDGELFF.

The V and J genes are TRBV27 and TRBJ2-1; D not resolved. Trimming cost V 3 bases and J 8 bases, with 14 bases left between them. Germline V lookup: CDR1 MNHEY, CDR2 SMNVEV (reference sequence). This CDR3 spans 14 amino acids. CDR3 nucleotides: TGTGCCAGCAGTTTCAACCCCCGCCCGGATGAGCAGTTCTTC. The encoded protein is CASSFNPRPDEQFF.

This clonotype was recorded at least ten times. The rearrangement joins TRBV27 to TRBJ2-7; 10 nucleotides agree with TRBD1. Germline loops: CDR1 MNHEY, CDR2 SMNVEV (reference sequence). After removal of 7 bases from V and 4 bases from J, the junction contained 7 bases not matched to a gene. The CDR3 has 14 residues. The CDR3 sequence: CASKDRGDRYEQYF. In DNA form, the CDR3 reads TGTGCCAGCAAGGACAGGGGGGACAGGTACGAGCAGTACTTC.

The table lists this clonotype with a few counts. V and J are TRBV13 and TRBJ2-5; either TRBD1 or TRBD2 may supply D (5 bases each). Trimming removed 6 bases at V and 2 bases at J, with 13 bases between. The CDR3 is 14 residues long. CDR1 is PRHDT, CDR2 FYEKMQ, per germline (reference sequence). The CDR3 spells CASRGTENQETQYF. The CDR3 nucleotides are TGTGCCAGCAGGGGGACGGAAAATCAAGAGACCCAGTACTTC.

This clonotype was seen more than once but under ten times. This sequence joins TRBV5-1 and TRBJ2-2, with 7 bases fitting TRBD1. The CDR3 sequence is 18 residues long. The germline V gene encodes CDR1 SGHRS and CDR2 YFSETQ. Trimming took 1 base from V and 3 from J; bases not matched to a gene: 12. CDR3 loop: CASSLLGRGQQYTGELFF. The CDR3 DNA reads TGCGCCAGCAGCTTGCTGGGAAGGGGACAGCAATACACCGGGGAGCTGTTTTTT.

V is TRBV9 and J is TRBJ1-2; 7 bases line up with TRBD1. V was pared by 0 bases and J by 4 bases, with 9 bases of the junction left unmatched. The CDR3 length is 16 residues. The germline CDR1 and CDR2 sequences are SGDLS and YYNGEE. CDR3 residues: CASSVGQGTLTYGYTF. CDR3 nucleotide sequence: TGTGCCAGCAGCGTAGGACAGGGAACTCTCACCTATGGCTACACCTTC.

In its sample, this clonotype was seen many times. The gene calls are TRBV7-9 and TRBJ1-2; 9 bases are shared with TRBD1. CDR3 length equals 15 residues. The J segment lost 2 bases and the V segment lost 3 bases, leaving 4 bases of the junction unmatched. From germline, CDR1 is SEHNR and CDR2 FQNEAQ (reference sequence). CDR3 region: CASSFGQGMNYGYTF. The CDR3 region has the DNA TGTGCCAGCAGCTTCGGACAGGGGATGAACTATGGCTACACCTTC.

The chain combines TRBV5-1 with TRBJ2-5, with 8 bases identical to TRBD1. Germline CDR1 reads SGHRS; CDR2 reads YFSETQ. The junction had 10 bases not matched to a gene; V was cut back by 4 bases and J by 5 bases. The CDR3 runs 15 residues. CDR3 nucleotide sequence: TGCGCCAGCAGCGCCTCAGGGGGCGCGGGGGAGACCCAGTACTTC. Its protein is CASSASGGAGETQYF.

This clonotype was seen many times. The J gene is TRBJ2-5, the V gene TRBV2; TRBD2 agrees at 10 bases. Germline loops: CDR1 SNHLY, CDR2 FYNNEI. The CDR3 is 12 residues long. V trimming: 11 bases; J trimming: 5 bases; junction bases outside the gene matches: 5. The CDR3 nucleotides are TGTGCCGGCAAGCGGGAGGGGGAGACCCAGTACTTC. The encoded protein is CAGKREGETQYF.

The chain carries TRBV2 and TRBJ2-6, with D tentatively TRBD1 or TRBD2 (6 bases each). The V end was cut by 11 bases, the J end by 4 bases, with 18 bases between. This CDR3 has 15 amino acids. In germline, CDR1 is SNHLY, CDR2 FYNNEI. The CDR3: CASCEGGRGANVLTF. CDR3 DNA: TGTGCCTCCTGCGAAGGGGGGCGGGGGGCCAACGTCCTGACTTTC.

This clonotype showed up many times. The gene calls are TRBV18 and TRBJ2-5; D unresolved. From germline, CDR1 is KGHSH and CDR2 LQKENI. V was clipped by 0 bases and J by 1 base, with 12 bases between them. CDR3 length: 16 amino acids. Here the CDR3 DNA reads TGTGCCAGCTCACCACCGGCCCCAGGCTTCCAAGAGACCCAGTACTTC. Amino acids: CASSPPAPGFQETQYF.